One T cell receptor beta chain is described in this entry. Its target is unknown. In germline, CDR1 is LGHNA, CDR2 YSLEER. This CDR3 region has 13 residues. Trimming cost V 6 bases and J 2 bases, with 10 bases left between them. The source of the sample is a study of PD-1 blockade in classical Hodgkin lymphoma. Study overall: Nivolumab dosed at 3 mg/kg went to patients intravenously every 2 weeks.

With no exception, relapse followed autologous stem cell transplantation in all patients, and brentuximab vedotin exposure varied. Produced via immunoSEQ multiplex PCR; TCRdb's table is partial and in-frame only. The table shows about 58,000 clones, with about 91% occurring only once. Points from the study as a whole: Relapsed/refractory patients reportedly had lower baseline diversity than newly diagnosed patients. The diversity seen at baseline in complete responders resembled that of newly diagnosed patients.

The rearrangement joins TRBV4-3 to TRBJ1-1, with TRBD1 as a possible D gene (5 bases). The receptor comes from a human donor with classical Hodgkin lymphoma. Material: peripheral blood mononuclear cells (PBMCs), obtained before the second cycle of nivolumab. CDR3 protein: CASRVDRNTEAFF. CDR3 coding DNA: TGCGCCAGCAGGGTTGACAGAAACACTGAAGCTTTCTTT.